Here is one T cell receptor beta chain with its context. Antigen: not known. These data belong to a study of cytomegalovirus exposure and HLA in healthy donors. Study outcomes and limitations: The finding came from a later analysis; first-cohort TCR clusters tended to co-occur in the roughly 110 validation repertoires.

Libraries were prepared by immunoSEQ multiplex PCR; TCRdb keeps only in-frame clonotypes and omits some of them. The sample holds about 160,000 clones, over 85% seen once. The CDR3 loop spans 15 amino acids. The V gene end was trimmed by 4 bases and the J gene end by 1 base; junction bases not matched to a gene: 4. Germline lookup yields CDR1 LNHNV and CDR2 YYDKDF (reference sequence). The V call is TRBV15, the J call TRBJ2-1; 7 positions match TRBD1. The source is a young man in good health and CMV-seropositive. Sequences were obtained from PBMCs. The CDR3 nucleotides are TGTGCCACCAGCACAAGACAGGGTTCCTACAATGAGCAGTTCTTC. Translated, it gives CATSTRQGSYNEQFF.